This T cell receptor (beta chain) is drawn from a study of T cells after yellow fever vaccination. V was pared by 5 bases and J by 7 bases, with 10 bases of the junction left unmatched. This CDR3 comprises 16 residues. Per germline, CDR1 MNHEY and CDR2 SMNVEV (reference sequence). By 5'RACE template switching, TCR cDNA was produced, with a universal primer site and UMIs added in the process. From the 5' RACE reads, TCRdb called clonotypes with MiXCR, one entry per CDR3 protein. Of 90,000 to 130,000 distinct CDR3 sequences listed, approximately 8.4% are singletons. This receptor was identified in a young man who received the YFV17D yellow fever vaccine. The chain combines TRBV27 with TRBJ2-5, with TRBD2 matching 13 bases. The material was CD8+ T cells sorted from PBMCs, obtained 45 days after the yellow fever booster vaccination. This CDR3 reads CASSPMTSGRQGTQYF. CDR3 nucleotides: TGTGCCAGCAGTCCCATGACTAGCGGGAGGCAGGGGACCCAGTACTTC.